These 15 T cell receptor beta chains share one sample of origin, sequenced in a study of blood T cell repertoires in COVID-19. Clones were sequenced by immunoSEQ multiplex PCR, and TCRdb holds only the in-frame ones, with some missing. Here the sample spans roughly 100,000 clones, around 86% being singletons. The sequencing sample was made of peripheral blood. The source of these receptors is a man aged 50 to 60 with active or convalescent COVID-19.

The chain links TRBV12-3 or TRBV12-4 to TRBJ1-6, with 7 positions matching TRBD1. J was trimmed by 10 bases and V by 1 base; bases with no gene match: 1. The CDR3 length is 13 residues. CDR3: CASSLDRGSPLHF. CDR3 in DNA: TGTGCCAGCAGTTTAGACAGGGGATCACCCCTCCACTTT.

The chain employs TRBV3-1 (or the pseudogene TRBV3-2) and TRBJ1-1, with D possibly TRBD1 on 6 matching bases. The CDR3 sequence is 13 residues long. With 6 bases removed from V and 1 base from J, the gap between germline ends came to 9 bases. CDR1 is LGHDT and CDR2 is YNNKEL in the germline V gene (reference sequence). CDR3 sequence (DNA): TGTGCCAGCAGACAGGGACAGAACACTGAAGCTTTCTTT. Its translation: CASRQGQNTEAFF.

The CDR3 DNA follows: TGTGCCAGCAGCTTGGGGACGGGGGGCCCCCAAGAGACCCAGTACTTC. As protein: CASSLGTGGPQETQYF. V is TRBV5-4 and J is TRBJ2-5; the D gene is possibly TRBD2 (7 bases). This CDR3 contains 16 residues. Per the germline V gene, CDR1 is SGHNT and CDR2 is YYREEE (reference sequence). V dropped 0 bases and J dropped 1 base, with 13 bases sitting between them.

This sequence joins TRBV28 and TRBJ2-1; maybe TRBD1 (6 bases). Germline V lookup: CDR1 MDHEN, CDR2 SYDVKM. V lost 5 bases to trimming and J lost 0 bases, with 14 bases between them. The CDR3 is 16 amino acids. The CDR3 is CASSRDKQGSYNEQFF. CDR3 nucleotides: TGTGCCAGCAGTCGGGATAAACAGGGCTCCTACAATGAGCAGTTCTTC.

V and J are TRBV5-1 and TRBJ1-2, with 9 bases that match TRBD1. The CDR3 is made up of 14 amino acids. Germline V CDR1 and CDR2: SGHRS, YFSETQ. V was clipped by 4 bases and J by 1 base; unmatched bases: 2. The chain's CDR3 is CASSPTGGNYGYTF. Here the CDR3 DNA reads TGCGCCAGCAGCCCGACAGGGGGTAACTATGGCTACACCTTC.

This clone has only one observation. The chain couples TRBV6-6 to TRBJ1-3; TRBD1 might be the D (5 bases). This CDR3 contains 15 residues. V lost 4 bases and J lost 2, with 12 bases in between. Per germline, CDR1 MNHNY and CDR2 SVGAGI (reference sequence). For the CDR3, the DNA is TGTGCCAGCAGTTCCCAGGGAAGTGCTGGAAACACCATATATTTT. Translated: CASSSQGSAGNTIYF.

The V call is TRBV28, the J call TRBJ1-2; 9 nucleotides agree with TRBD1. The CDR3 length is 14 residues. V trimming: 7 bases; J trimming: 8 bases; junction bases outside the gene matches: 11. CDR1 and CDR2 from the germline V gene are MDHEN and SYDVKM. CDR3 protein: CASNGQGTLMGYTF. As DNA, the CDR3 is TGTGCCAGCAACGGACAGGGGACCCTCATGGGCTACACCTTC.

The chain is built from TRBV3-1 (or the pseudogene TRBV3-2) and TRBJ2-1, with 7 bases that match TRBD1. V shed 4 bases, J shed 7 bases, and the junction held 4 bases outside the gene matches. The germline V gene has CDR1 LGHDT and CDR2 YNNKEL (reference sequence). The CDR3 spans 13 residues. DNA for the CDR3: TGTGCCAGCAGCCTACGACAGGGAAATGAGCAGTTCTTC. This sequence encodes CASSLRQGNEQFF.

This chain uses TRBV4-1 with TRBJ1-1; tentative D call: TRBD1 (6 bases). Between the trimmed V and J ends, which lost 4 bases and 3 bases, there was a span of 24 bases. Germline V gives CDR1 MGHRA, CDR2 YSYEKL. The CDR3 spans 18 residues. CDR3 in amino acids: CASSLHPQGVRGHTEAFF. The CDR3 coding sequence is TGCGCCAGCAGCCTTCACCCACAGGGCGTGAGAGGACACACTGAAGCTTTCTTT.

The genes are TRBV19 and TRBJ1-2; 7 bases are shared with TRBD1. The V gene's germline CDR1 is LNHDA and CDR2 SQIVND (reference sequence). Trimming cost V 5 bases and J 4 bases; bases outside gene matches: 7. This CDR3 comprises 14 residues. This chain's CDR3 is CASSFDRDGYGYTF. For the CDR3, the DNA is TGTGCCAGTAGTTTCGACAGGGACGGCTATGGCTACACCTTC.

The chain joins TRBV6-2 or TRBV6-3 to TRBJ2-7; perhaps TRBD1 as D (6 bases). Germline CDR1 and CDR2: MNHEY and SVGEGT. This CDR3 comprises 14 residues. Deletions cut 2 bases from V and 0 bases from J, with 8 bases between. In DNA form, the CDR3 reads TGTGCCAGCAGTTACGAACAGGGCTCCTACGAGCAGTACTTC. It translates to CASSYEQGSYEQYF.

CDR3 nucleotide sequence: TGTGCCAGCAGCATACTAGCGGGGACAACCGGGGAGCTGTTTTTT. Protein sequence: CASSILAGTTGELFF. The chain employs TRBV5-8 and TRBJ2-2; 10 bases align to TRBD2. CDR1 SGHTS and CDR2 YDEGEE come from the germline V gene. The J segment lost 5 bases and the V segment lost 4 bases, leaving 5 bases of the junction unmatched. The CDR3 is made up of 15 amino acids.

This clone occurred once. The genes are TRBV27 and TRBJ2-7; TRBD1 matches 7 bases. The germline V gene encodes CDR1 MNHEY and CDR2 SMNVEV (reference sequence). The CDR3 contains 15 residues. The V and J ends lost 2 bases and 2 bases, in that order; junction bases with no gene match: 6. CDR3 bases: TGTGCCAGCAGTTTAAAAGGGGGCGCGCCCTACGAGCAGTACTTC. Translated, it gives CASSLKGGAPYEQYF.

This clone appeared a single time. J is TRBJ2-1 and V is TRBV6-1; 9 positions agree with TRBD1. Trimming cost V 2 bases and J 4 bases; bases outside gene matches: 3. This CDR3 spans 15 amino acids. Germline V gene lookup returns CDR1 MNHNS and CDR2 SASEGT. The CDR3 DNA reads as TGTGCCAGCAGTGAAACAGGGGGCTGGTACAATGAGCAGTTCTTC. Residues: CASSETGGWYNEQFF.

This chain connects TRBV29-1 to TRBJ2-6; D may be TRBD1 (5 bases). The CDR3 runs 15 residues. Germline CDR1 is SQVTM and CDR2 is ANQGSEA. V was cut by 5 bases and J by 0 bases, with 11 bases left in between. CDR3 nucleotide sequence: TGCAGCGTTATACAGGCGATCTCTGGGGCCAACGTCCTGACTTTC. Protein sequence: CSVIQAISGANVLTF.